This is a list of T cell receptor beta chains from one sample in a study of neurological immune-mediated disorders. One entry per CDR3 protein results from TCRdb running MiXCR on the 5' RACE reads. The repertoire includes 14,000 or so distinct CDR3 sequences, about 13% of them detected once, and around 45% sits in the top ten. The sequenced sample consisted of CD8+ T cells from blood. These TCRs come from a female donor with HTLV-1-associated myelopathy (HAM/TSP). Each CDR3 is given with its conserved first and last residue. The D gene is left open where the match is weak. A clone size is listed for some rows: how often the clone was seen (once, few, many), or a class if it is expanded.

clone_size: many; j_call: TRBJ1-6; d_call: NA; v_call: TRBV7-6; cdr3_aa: CASSLAAGADSPLHF; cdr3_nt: TGTGCCAGCAGCTTAGCTGCAGGGGCGGATTCACCCCTCCACTTT
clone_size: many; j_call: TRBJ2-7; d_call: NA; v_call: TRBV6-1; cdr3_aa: CASSEWAVYEQYF; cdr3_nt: TGTGCCAGCAGTGAGTGGGCGGTCTACGAGCAGTACTTC
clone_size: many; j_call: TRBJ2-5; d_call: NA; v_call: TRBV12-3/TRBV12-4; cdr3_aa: CASNPEGGAMGGETQYF; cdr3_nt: TGTGCCAGCAACCCGGAGGGGGGGGCGATGGGGGGAGAGACCCAGTACTTC
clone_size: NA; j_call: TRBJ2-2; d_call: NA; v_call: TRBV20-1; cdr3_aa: CSAREGWDTGVLFF; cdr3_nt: TGCAGTGCTAGAGAAGGGTGGGACACCGGGGTGCTGTTTTTT
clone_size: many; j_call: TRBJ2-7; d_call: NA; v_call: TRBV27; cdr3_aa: CASSLTGGFYEQYF; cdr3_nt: TGTGCCAGCAGTTTGACAGGTGGATTCTACGAGCAGTACTTC
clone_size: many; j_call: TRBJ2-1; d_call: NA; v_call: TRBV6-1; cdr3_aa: CASSVYREYNEQFF; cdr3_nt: TGTGCCAGCAGTGTATACAGGGAATACAATGAGCAGTTCTTC
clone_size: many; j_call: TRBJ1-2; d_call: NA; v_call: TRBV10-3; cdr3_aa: CAIFDPGHQNYGYTF; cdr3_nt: TGTGCCATCTTCGACCCCGGACACCAAAACTATGGCTACACCTTC
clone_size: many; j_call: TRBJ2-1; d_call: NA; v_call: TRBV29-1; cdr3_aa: CSVEGGPNNTYNEQFF; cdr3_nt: TGCAGCGTTGAAGGGGGACCGAACAATACCTACAATGAGCAGTTCTTC
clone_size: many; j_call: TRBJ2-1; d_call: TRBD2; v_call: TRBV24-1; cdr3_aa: CATSAPGRAFNEQFF; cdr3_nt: TGTGCCACCAGTGCCCCCGGGAGGGCCTTCAATGAGCAGTTCTTC
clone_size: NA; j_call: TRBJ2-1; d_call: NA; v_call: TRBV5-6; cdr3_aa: CASSPQVENQYNEQFF; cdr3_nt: TGTGCCAGCAGCCCCCAGGTTGAGAACCAATACAATGAGCAGTTCTTC
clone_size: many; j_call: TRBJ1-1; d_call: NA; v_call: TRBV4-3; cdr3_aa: CASSQDAGAATEAFF; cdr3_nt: TGCGCCAGCAGCCAAGATGCAGGGGCGGCGACTGAAGCTTTCTTT
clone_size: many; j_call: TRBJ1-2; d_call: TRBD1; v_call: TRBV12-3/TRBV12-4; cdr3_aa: CASSPGGAHYGYTF; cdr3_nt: TGTGCCAGCAGCCCAGGGGGCGCTCACTATGGCTACACCTTC
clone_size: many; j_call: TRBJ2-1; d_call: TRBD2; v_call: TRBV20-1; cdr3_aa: CSARDRGREGQPGEQFF; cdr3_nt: TGCAGTGCTAGAGATAGGGGGCGGGAGGGCCAACCCGGTGAGCAGTTCTTC
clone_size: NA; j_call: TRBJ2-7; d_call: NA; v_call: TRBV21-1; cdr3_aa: CASITAGEEQYF; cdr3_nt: TGTGCCAGCATCACTGCGGGGGAAGAGCAGTACTTC
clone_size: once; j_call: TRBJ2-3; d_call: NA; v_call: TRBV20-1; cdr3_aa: CSATPSRRGGDTQYF; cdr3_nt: TGCAGTGCCACCCCAAGCAGGAGGGGGGGGGATACGCAGTATTTT
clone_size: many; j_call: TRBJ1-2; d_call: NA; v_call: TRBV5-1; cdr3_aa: CASSLAHNSGYGYTF; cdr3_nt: TGCGCCAGCAGCTTGGCCCATAACAGCGGCTATGGCTACACCTTC
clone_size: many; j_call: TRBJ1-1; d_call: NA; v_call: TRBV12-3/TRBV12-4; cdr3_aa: CASSLVGNTEAFF; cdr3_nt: TGTGCCAGCAGTTTAGTCGGGAACACTGAAGCTTTCTTT
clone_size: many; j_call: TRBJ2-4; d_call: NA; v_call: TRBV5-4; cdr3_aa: CASSGRGGTKNIQYF; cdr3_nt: TGTGCCAGCTCAGGGCGGGGCGGGACCAAAAACATTCAGTACTTC
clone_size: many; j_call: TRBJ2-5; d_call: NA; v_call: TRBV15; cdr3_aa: CATSKIESRRETQYF; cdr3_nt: TGTGCCACCAGCAAAATCGAGAGCAGGCGGGAGACCCAGTACTTC
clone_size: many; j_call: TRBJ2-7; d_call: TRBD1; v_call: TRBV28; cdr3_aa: CASSPLPRGGGQGDYEQYF; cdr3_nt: TGTGCCAGCAGTCCCCTACCGCGGGGGGGGGGACAGGGGGACTACGAGCAGTACTTC
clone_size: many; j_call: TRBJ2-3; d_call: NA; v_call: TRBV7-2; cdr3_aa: CAAFPGGRADTQYF; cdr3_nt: TGTGCCGCCTTCCCTGGGGGTCGGGCAGATACGCAGTATTTT
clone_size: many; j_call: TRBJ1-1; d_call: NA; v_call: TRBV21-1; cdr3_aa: CASSNEGAARRTEAFF; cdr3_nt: TGTGCCAGCAGCAATGAGGGGGCCGCCCGCAGGACTGAAGCTTTCTTT
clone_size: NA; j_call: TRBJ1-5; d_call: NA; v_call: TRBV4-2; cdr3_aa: CASSQEFPGPWVQPQHF; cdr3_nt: TGTGCCAGCAGCCAAGAGTTTCCGGGACCCTGGGTCCAGCCCCAGCATTTT